This note documents a single T cell receptor (beta chain) sequence. The data stem from a study of blood T cell repertoires in COVID-19. The overall study: Acute and convalescent COVID-19 samples came from the United States, Italy and Spain.

The CDR3 loop spans 14 amino acids. The germline V gene has CDR1 MNHNY and CDR2 SVGAGI (reference sequence). The J segment lost 2 bases and the V segment lost 6 bases, leaving 4 bases of the junction unmatched. TCRdb keeps only in-frame clones here, not all; method: immunoSEQ multiplex PCR. This table holds over 100,000 clones, roughly 79% found once. The sample comprised peripheral blood. The genes are TRBV6-6 and TRBJ1-3; 7 nucleotides align to TRBD1. The sequence came from a human donor in a cohort sampled during active COVID-19. CDR3 nucleotides: TGTGCCAGCAGCCGGGACAGAACTGGAAACACCATATATTTT. It translates to CASSRDRTGNTIYF.